This T cell receptor beta chain appears in the sequencing data of a study of shared T cell receptors in the human thymus. Libraries were prepared by immunoSEQ multiplex PCR; TCRdb keeps only in-frame clonotypes and omits some of them. Found here are hundreds of thousands of clones, 88% of them singletons; the top ten hold roughly 0.0097%. V lost 0 bases and J 5 bases, leaving 23 bases between the germline ends. CDR1 and CDR2 (germline): MDHEN, SYDVKM. The length of the CDR3 is 19 residues. The sample was also reused in another study, on human thymus T cells. That paper states: From resections taken during corrective heart surgery, the thymus tissue was obtained. Seemingly biased V and J gene usage marked thymic and blood repertoires.

Sequenced sample: thymocytes. This sequence joins TRBV28 and TRBJ1-5; D is possibly TRBD1 (5 bases). The sequence came from a boy under three years old with a congenital heart defect. The CDR3 nucleotides are TGTGCCAGCAGTTTATGCATAATTCGAGGAGGGGAAGTTCATCAGCCCCAGCATTTT. This codes for CASSLCIIRGGEVHQPQHF.